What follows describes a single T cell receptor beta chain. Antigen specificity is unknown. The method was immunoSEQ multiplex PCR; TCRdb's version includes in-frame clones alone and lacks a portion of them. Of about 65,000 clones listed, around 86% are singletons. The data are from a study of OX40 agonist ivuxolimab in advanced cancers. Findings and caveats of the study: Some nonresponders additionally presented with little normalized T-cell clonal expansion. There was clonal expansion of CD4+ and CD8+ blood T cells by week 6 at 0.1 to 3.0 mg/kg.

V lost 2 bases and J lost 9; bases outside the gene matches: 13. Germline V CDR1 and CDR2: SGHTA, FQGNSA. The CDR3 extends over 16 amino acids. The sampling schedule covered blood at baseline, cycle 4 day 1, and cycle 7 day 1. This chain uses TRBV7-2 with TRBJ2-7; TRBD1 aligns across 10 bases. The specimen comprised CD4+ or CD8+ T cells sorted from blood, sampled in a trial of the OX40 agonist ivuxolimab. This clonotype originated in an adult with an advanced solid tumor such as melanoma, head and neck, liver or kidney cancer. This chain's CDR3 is CASSLSSGQGGPWQYF. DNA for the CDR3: TGTGCCAGCAGCTTATCATCAGGACAGGGGGGTCCGTGGCAGTACTTC.